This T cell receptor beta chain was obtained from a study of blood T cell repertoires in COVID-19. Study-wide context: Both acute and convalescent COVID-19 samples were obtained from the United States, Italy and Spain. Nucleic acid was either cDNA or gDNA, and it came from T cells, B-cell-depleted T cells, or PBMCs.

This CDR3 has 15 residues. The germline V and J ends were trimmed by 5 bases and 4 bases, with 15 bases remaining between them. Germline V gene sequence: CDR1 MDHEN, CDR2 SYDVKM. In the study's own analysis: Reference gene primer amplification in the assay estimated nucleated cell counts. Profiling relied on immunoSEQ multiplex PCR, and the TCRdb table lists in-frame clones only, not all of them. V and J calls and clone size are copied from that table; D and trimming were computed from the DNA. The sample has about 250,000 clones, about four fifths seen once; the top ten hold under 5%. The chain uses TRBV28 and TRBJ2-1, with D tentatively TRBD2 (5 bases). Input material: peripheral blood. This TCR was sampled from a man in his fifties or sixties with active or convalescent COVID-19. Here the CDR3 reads CASSPSNSGYNEQFF. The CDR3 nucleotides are TGTGCCAGCAGTCCCTCCAACAGCGGTTACAATGAGCAGTTCTTC.